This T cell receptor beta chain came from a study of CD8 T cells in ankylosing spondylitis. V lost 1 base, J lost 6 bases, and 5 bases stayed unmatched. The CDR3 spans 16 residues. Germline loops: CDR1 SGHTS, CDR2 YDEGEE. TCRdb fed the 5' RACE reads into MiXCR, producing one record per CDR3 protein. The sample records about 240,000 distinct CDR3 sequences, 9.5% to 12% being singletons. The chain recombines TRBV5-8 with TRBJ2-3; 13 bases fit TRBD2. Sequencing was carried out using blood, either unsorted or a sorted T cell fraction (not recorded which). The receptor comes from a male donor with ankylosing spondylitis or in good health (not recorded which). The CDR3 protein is CASSLRGLAGVDTQYF. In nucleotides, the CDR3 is TGTGCCAGCAGCTTGCGTGGACTAGCGGGGGTGGATACGCAGTATTTT.